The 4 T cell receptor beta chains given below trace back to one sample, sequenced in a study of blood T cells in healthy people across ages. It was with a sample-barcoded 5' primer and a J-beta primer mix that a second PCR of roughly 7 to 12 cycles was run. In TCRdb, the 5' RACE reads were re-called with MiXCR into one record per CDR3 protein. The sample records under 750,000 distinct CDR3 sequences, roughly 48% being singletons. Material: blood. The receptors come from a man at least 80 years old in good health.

The chain's CDR3 is CASSYRQGWSHEQYF. CDR3 nucleotide sequence: TGTGCCAGCAGTTACCGACAGGGGTGGTCCCACGAGCAGTACTTC. V gene TRBV6-5 combines with J gene TRBJ2-4; 8 nucleotides line up with TRBD1. The assigned J gene may be wrong: the sequence end matches TRBJ2-7 better. Germline V gene sequence: CDR1 MNHEY, CDR2 SVGAGI. This CDR3 comprises 15 residues.

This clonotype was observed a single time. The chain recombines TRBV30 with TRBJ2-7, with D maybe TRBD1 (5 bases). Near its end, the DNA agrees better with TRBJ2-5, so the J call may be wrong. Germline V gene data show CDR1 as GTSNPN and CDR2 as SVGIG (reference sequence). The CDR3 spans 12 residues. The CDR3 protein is CAWSVQGETQYF. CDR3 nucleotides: TGTGCCTGGAGTGTGCAGGGTGAGACCCAGTACTTC.

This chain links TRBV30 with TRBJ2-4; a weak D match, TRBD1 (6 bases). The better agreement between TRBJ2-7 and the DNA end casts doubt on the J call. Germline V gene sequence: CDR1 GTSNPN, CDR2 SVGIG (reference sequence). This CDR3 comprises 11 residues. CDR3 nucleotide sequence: TGTGCCTTAAGCAGGGGTTACGAGCAGTACTTC. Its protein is CALSRGYEQYF.

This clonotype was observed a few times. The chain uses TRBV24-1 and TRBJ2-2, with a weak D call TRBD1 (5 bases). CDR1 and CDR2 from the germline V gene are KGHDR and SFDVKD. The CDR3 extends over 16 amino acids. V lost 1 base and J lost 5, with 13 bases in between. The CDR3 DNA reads TGTGCCACCAGTGATTTATCAAGGGGCGCAACCGGGGAGCTGTTTTTT. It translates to CATSDLSRGATGELFF.